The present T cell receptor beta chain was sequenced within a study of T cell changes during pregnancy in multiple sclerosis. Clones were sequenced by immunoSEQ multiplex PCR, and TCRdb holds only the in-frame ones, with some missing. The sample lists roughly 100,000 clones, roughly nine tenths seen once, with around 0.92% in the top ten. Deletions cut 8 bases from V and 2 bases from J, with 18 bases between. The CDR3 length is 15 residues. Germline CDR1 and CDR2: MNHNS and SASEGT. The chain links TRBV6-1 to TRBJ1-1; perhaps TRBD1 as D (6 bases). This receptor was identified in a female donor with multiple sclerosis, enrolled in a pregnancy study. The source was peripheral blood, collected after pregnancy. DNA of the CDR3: TGTGCCAGCTACTGGACAGCTAACATAAACACTGAAGCTTTCTTT. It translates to CASYWTANINTEAFF.